The entry that follows covers one T cell receptor (beta chain) sequence. The germline CDR1 and CDR2 sequences are SQVTM and ANQGSEA. V was clipped by 3 bases and J by 4 bases, with 7 bases between them. This CDR3 spans 11 amino acids. In the original analysis: Quantification of nucleated cells was approximated via reference gene primer amplification. Profiled with immunoSEQ multiplex PCR; TCRdb holds only in-frame clones, not every one. That table is the source of V, J and clone size, and D and trimming were worked out from the DNA. The data show a few hundred thousand clones, roughly 88% seen once. The record originates from a study of blood T cell repertoires in COVID-19. Study details: T cells, B-cell-depleted T cells, or PBMCs supplied cDNA or gDNA.

J is TRBJ2-7 and V is TRBV29-1, with D possibly matching TRBD1 (6 bases). The TCR was taken from an elderly man with acute or convalescent COVID-19. Material: peripheral blood. Here the CDR3 reads CSVEGAYEQYF. CDR3 sequence (DNA): TGCAGCGTTGAGGGGGCTTACGAGCAGTACTTC.